The 13 T cell receptor beta chains below all came from one sample that was sequenced in a study of cytomegalovirus exposure and HLA in healthy donors. Vbeta (60) and Jbeta (13) primers were used in the PCR. Repertoires were generated with immunoSEQ multiplex PCR, while TCRdb's copy carries only in-frame clones and drops some. The sample carries 150,000 or so clones, over 60% recorded once. The sequenced sample consisted of PBMCs. These receptors came from a female donor in good health and CMV-seronegative.

The chain couples TRBV6-1 to TRBJ2-7, with no clear D. This CDR3 has 12 residues. Trimming shortened V by 5 bases and J by 0 bases, and 5 bases separated the two germline ends. CDR1 is MNHNS, CDR2 SASEGT, per germline. CDR3 amino acids: CASSQYSYEQYF. In DNA form, the CDR3 reads TGTGCCAGCAGTCAGTACTCCTACGAGCAGTACTTC.

The chain is built from TRBV7-3 and TRBJ2-1; D is unresolved. The V end lost 5 bases, the J end lost 0 bases, and 11 bases lay between the germline ends. The CDR3 consists of 15 residues. Germline CDR1 SGHTA, CDR2 FQGTGA. CDR3 sequence reads: CASSPEPSSYNEQFF. CDR3 nucleotide sequence: TGTGCCAGCAGCCCGGAACCTAGCTCCTACAATGAGCAGTTCTTC.

The gene calls are TRBV7-8 and TRBJ1-5, with TRBD1 matching over 10 bases. Germline CDR1 is SGHVS and CDR2 is FQNEAQ. The CDR3 runs 18 residues. With 1 base clipped from V and 0 bases from J, the junction kept 6 bases outside the gene matches. CDR3 in amino acids: CASSLGGTGASSNQPQHF. The DNA for the CDR3 is TGTGCCAGCAGCTTAGGTGGGACAGGGGCTTCTAGCAATCAGCCCCAGCATTTT.

The chain uses TRBV7-2 and TRBJ1-2; TRBD1 matches at 7 bases. Trimming removed 2 bases from V and 5 bases from J; junction bases left unmatched: 5. Looked up from germline, CDR1 is SGHTA and CDR2 is FQGNSA. CDR3 size: 14 residues. The CDR3 protein is CASSLQGGTYGYTF. DNA of the CDR3: TGTGCCAGCAGCTTACAGGGGGGAACTTATGGCTACACCTTC.

About this clone itself: Distinct nucleotide sequences in the sample also encode this CDR3. The CDR3 DNA reads TGTGCCAGCAGCTCGAAGACCCAAGAACAGGGGGCTCGGGGTTACACCTTC. Protein: CASSSKTQEQGARGYTF. The chain couples TRBV5-4 to TRBJ1-2; 9 bases agree with TRBD1. Germline V gene data show CDR1 as SGHNT and CDR2 as YYREEE (reference sequence). The CDR3 is 17 amino acids. Unmatched junction bases numbered 20, after V lost 3 bases and J lost 11 bases.

Here the CDR3 DNA reads TGTGCCAGCAGTTTGGCAGGGGAGAACACTGAAGCTTTCTTT. Its protein is CASSLAGENTEAFF. The rearrangement joins TRBV27 to TRBJ1-1, with TRBD1 as a possible D gene (6 bases). The germline V gene has CDR1 MNHEY and CDR2 SMNVEV (reference sequence). Between the trimmed V and J ends, which lost 3 bases and 1 base, there was a span of 9 bases. This CDR3 has 14 residues.

This chain links TRBV10-3 with TRBJ2-7, with D tentatively TRBD2 (5 bases). Germline loops: CDR1 ENHRY, CDR2 SYGVKD. The ends were cut back, 6 bases at V and 1 base at J, with 16 bases in the middle. This CDR3 has 15 amino acids. The CDR3 reads CAISSGPSVSYEQYF. As DNA, the CDR3 is TGTGCCATCAGCAGCGGACCCTCCGTTTCCTACGAGCAGTACTTC.

The chain has TRBV30 and TRBJ1-2; D remains ambiguous. Trimming pared 0 bases from V and 7 bases from J, leaving 12 bases between. CDR3 length: 13 residues. Germline lookup yields CDR1 GTSNPN and CDR2 SVGIG (reference sequence). CDR3 residues: CAWSVLEGSGYTF. The CDR3 DNA is TGTGCCTGGAGTGTACTAGAAGGGTCTGGCTACACCTTC. The entire variable domain, with the rest obtained from reference TRBV30 and TRBJ1-2, is as follows: SQTIHQWPATLVQPVGSPLSLECTVEGTSNPNLYWYRQAAGRGLQLLFYSVGIGQISSEVPQNLSASRPQDRQFILSSKKLLLSDSGFYLCAWSVLEGSGYTFGSGTRLTVV.

This chain joins TRBV20-1 and TRBJ1-2; no definite D call. The V end lost 4 bases, the J end lost 6 bases, and 6 bases lay between the germline ends. CDR3 size: 10 residues. Looked up from germline, CDR1 is DFQATT and CDR2 is SNEGSKA (reference sequence). In DNA, the CDR3 is TGCAGTGCTATGAGGGATGGCTACACCTTC. It encodes CSAMRDGYTF.

The V call is TRBV13, the J call TRBJ1-2; 7 bases line up with TRBD1. From germline, CDR1 is PRHDT and CDR2 FYEKMQ (reference sequence). The CDR3 spans 14 residues. With V trimmed by 5 bases and J by 5 bases, 8 bases remained unmatched. The CDR3 DNA reads TGTGCCAGCAGCCCCGGGACAGCTCATTATGGCTACACCTTC. Translation gives CASSPGTAHYGYTF.

The genes are TRBV5-6 and TRBJ2-5, with D perhaps matching TRBD1 (7 bases). V gave up 4 bases and J gave up 5 bases, with 12 bases separating them. The V gene's germline CDR1 is SGHDT and CDR2 YYEEEE. This CDR3 has 13 residues. The CDR3 loop reads CASSGGGMETQYF. The CDR3 nucleotides are TGTGCCAGCAGCGGAGGGGGCATGGAGACCCAGTACTTC. Complete variable domain (other parts from reference TRBV5-6 and TRBJ2-5): DAGVTQSPTHLIKTRGQQVTLRCSPKSGHDTVSWYQQALGQGPQFIFQYYEEEERQRGNFPDRFSGHQFPNYSSELNVNALLLGDSALYLCASSGGGMETQYFGPGTRLLVL.

In this sample, this clone turned up a few times. The chain joins TRBV6-5 to TRBJ2-1; 11 nucleotides match TRBD2. V was clipped by 0 bases and J by 6 bases; unmatched bases: 4. CDR1 and CDR2 from the germline V gene are MNHEY and SVGAGI. The length of the CDR3 is 16 residues. The CDR3 bases are TGTGCCAGCAGTTACTCGACTAGCGGGACTTCCAATGAGCAGTTCTTC. This encodes CASSYSTSGTSNEQFF.

CDR3 amino acids: CASSLRSTTGAPLHF. The CDR3, as DNA: TGTGCCAGCAGCTTAAGATCCACTACCGGGGCACCCCTCCACTTT. This chain connects TRBV7-3 to TRBJ1-6; the D is unclear. Germline V gene data show CDR1 as SGHTA and CDR2 as FQGTGA. This CDR3 is built from 15 residues. The V end lost 1 base, the J end lost 11 bases, and 15 bases lay between the germline ends.